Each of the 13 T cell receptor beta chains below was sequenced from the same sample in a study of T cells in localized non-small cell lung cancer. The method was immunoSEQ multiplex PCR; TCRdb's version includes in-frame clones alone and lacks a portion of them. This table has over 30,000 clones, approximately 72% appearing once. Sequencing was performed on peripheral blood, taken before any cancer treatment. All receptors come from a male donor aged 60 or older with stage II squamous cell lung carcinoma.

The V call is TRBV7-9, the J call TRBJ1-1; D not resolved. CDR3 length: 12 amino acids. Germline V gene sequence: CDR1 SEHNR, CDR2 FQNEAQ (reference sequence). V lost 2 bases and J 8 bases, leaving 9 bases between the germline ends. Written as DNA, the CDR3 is TGTGCCAGCAGCTTACGGGAGGAAGAAGCTTTCTTT. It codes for CASSLREEEAFF.

The CDR3 region has the DNA TGTGCCAGCAGCTTATTAGGGGACACCGGGGAGCTGTTTTTT. Protein: CASSLLGDTGELFF. The V and J genes are TRBV11-2 and TRBJ2-2, with D possibly TRBD1 on 5 matching bases. There are 14 residues in the CDR3. The ends were cut back, 2 bases at V and 3 bases at J, with 7 bases in the middle. Germline V CDR1 and CDR2: SGHAT, FQNNGV.

CDR3 nucleotide sequence: TGTGCCAGCAGTTCGTCGGAAAGGGGGCACGCGAACACCGGGGAGCTGTTTTTT. Translating it yields CASSSSERGHANTGELFF. The rearrangement joins TRBV27 to TRBJ2-2; 7 bases line up with TRBD1. The CDR3 is 18 residues long. Germline V gene sequence: CDR1 MNHEY, CDR2 SMNVEV (reference sequence). Trimming cost V 4 bases and J 0 bases; bases outside gene matches: 11.

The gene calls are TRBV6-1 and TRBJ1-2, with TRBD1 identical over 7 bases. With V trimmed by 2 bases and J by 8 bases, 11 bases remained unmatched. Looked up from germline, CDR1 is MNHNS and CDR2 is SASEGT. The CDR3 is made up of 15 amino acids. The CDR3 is CASSERGAGGGGYTF. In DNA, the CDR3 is TGTGCCAGCAGTGAAAGGGGGGCAGGGGGTGGCGGCTACACCTTC.

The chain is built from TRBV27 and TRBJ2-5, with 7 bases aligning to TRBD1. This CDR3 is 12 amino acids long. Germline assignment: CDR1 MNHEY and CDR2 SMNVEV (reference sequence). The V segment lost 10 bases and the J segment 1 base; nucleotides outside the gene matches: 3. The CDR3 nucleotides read TGTGCCACCGGGACAGCCCAAGAGACCCAGTACTTC. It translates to CATGTAQETQYF.

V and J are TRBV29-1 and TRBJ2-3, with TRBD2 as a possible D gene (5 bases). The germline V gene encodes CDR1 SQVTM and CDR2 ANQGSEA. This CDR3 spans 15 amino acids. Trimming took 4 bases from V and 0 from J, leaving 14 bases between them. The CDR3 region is CSVVISATSTDTQYF. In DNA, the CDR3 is TGCAGCGTTGTAATTAGCGCCACTAGCACAGATACGCAGTATTTT.

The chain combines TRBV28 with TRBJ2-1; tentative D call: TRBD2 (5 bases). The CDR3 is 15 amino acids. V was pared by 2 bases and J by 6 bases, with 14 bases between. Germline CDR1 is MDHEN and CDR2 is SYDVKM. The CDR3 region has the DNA TGTGCCAGCAGTTTACGGCCTAGCCCCCCCAATGAGCAGTTCTTC. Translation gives CASSLRPSPPNEQFF.

The DNA for the CDR3 is TGTGCCTGGAGGATAAGGGGGGATGGCTACACCTTC. Translated: CAWRIRGDGYTF. The rearrangement uses TRBV30 and TRBJ1-2, with D maybe TRBD1 (6 bases). The V end was cut by 3 bases, the J end by 6 bases, with 11 bases between. The CDR3 length is 12 residues. Germline V lookup: CDR1 GTSNPN, CDR2 SVGIG (reference sequence). Full variable domain (rest looked up from reference TRBV30 and TRBJ1-2): SQTIHQWPATLVQPVGSPLSLECTVEGTSNPNLYWYRQAAGRGLQLLFYSVGIGQISSEVPQNLSASRPQDRQFILSSKKLLLSDSGFYLCAWRIRGDGYTFGSGTRLTVV.

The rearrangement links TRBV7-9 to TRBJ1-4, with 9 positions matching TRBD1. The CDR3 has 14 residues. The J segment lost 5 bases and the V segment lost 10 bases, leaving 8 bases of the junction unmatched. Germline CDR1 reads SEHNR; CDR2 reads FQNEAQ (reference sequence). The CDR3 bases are TGTGCCATCCCCGTAGGGACAGGGAATGAAAAACTGTTTTTT. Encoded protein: CAIPVGTGNEKLFF.

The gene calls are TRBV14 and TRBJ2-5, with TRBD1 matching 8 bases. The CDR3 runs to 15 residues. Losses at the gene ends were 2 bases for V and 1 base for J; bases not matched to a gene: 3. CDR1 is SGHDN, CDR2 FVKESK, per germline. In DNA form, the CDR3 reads TGTGCCAGCAGCCAAAGGGGACAGGTCCAAGAGACCCAGTACTTC. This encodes CASSQRGQVQETQYF.

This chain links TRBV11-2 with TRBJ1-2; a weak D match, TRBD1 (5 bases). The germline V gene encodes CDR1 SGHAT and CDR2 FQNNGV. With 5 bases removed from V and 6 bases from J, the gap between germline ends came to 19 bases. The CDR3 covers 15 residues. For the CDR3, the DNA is TGTGCCAGCAGCCCCACGAGGGGCGGGAGGGATGGCTACACCTTC. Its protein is CASSPTRGGRDGYTF.

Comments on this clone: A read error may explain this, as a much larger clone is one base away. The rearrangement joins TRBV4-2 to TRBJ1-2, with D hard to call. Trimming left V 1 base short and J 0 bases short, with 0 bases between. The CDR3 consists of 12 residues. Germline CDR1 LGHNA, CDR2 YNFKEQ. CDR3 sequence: CASSQANYGYTF. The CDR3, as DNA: TGTGCCAGCAGCCAAGCTAACTATGGCTACACCTTC.

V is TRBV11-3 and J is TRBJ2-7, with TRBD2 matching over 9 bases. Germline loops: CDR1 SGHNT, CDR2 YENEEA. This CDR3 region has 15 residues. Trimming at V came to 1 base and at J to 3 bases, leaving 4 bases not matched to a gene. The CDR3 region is CASSLGGGGDYEQYF. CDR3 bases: TGTGCCAGCAGCTTAGGCGGCGGGGGGGACTACGAGCAGTACTTC.